The rows below give T cell receptor beta chains drawn from one sample of a study of cytotoxic CD8 clonotypes in ibrutinib-treated CLL. Sequenced by immunoSEQ multiplex PCR; TCRdb stores in-frame clones only, minus some. The sample records approximately 200,000 clones, 72% being singletons. The sample was PBMCs, taken after 24 months of ibrutinib treatment. The receptor set was obtained from a human donor with chronic lymphocytic leukemia. CDR3s include the opening cysteine and the closing phenylalanine or tryptophan. Fields, in order: clone size, V gene, J gene, D gene, CDR3 DNA, CDR3 protein. A D gene is named only where the DNA matches it firmly. Rows give clone size only sometimes, using once, few, many, or a class for an expanded clone.

clone size: once
V gene: TRBV4-1
J gene: TRBJ2-7
D gene: -
CDR3 DNA: TGCGCCAGCAGCCAAACAGATTCCTACGAGCAGTACTTC
CDR3 protein: CASSQTDSYEQYF

clone size: -
V gene: TRBV11-2
J gene: TRBJ2-7
D gene: -
CDR3 DNA: TGTGCCAGCAGCTCGCAGGGTTACGAGCAGTACTTC
CDR3 protein: CASSSQGYEQYF

clone size: -
V gene: TRBV2
J gene: TRBJ1-5
D gene: -
CDR3 DNA: TGTGCCAGCAGCGAGACAGCGGTCGGCAATCAGCCCCAGCATTTT
CDR3 protein: CASSETAVGNQPQHF

clone size: few
V gene: TRBV7-2
J gene: TRBJ2-1
D gene: TRBD2
CDR3 DNA: TGTGCCAGCAGCCCCCAGGCGGGAGGGCCCCCGTACAATGAGCAGTTCTTC
CDR3 protein: CASSPQAGGPPYNEQFF

clone size: -
V gene: TRBV29-1
J gene: TRBJ2-5
D gene: -
CDR3 DNA: TGCAGCGCCGGTCGCGGACAGGGAGGGCAAGAGACCCAGTACTTC
CDR3 protein: CSAGRGQGGQETQYF

clone size: -
V gene: TRBV4-2
J gene: TRBJ2-3
D gene: TRBD2
CDR3 DNA: TGTGCCAGCAGCCAAGACCCGACTAGCGGGAACCCAGATACGCAGTATTTT
CDR3 protein: CASSQDPTSGNPDTQYF

clone size: few
V gene: TRBV30
J gene: TRBJ1-5
D gene: -
CDR3 DNA: TGTGCCTGGAGTGTCAATATGCAGCCCCAGCATTTT
CDR3 protein: CAWSVNMQPQHF

clone size: -
V gene: TRBV15
J gene: TRBJ2-1
D gene: -
CDR3 DNA: TGTGCCACCAGCCGTTCCTACGACAATGAGCAGTTCTTC
CDR3 protein: CATSRSYDNEQFF

clone size: -
V gene: TRBV6-5
J gene: TRBJ2-7
D gene: -
CDR3 DNA: TGTGCCAGCAGTTCTCGCAGGGGCTGGTACGAGCAGTACTTC
CDR3 protein: CASSSRRGWYEQYF

clone size: -
V gene: TRBV28
J gene: TRBJ2-3
D gene: -
CDR3 DNA: TGTGCCAGCGGGCCTCCAGATACGCAGTATTTT
CDR3 protein: CASGPPDTQYF

clone size: -
V gene: TRBV7-6
J gene: TRBJ1-2
D gene: -
CDR3 DNA: TGTGCCAGCAGCTTAGGGTTGGGCAGGGGCTATGGCTACACCTTC
CDR3 protein: CASSLGLGRGYGYTF

clone size: -
V gene: TRBV6-6
J gene: TRBJ1-4
D gene: -
CDR3 DNA: TGTGCCAGCAGAGCGGGGGAGGAAAAACTGTTTTTT
CDR3 protein: CASRAGEEKLFF

clone size: -
V gene: TRBV5-6
J gene: TRBJ1-3
D gene: -
CDR3 DNA: TGTGCCAGCAGCTTGAAAGGACGGTACTCTGGAAACACCATATATTTT
CDR3 protein: CASSLKGRYSGNTIYF

clone size: -
V gene: TRBV7-2
J gene: TRBJ1-2
D gene: -
CDR3 DNA: TGTGCCAGCAGCTTGAGACCCCCCGGGTATGGCTACACCTTC
CDR3 protein: CASSLRPPGYGYTF

clone size: -
V gene: TRBV18
J gene: TRBJ2-7
D gene: TRBD1
CDR3 DNA: TGTGCCAGCTCACCAAGCTGGGACAGCTCCTACGAGCAGTACTTC
CDR3 protein: CASSPSWDSSYEQYF

clone size: -
V gene: TRBV13
J gene: TRBJ1-1
D gene: -
CDR3 DNA: TGTGCCAGCAGCTTAGGTCGGGGGGGGAACACTGAAGCTTTCTTT
CDR3 protein: CASSLGRGGNTEAFF

clone size: -
V gene: TRBV6-1
J gene: TRBJ2-7
D gene: -
CDR3 DNA: TGTGCCAGCAGTTCCCTTAGCTACGAGCAGTACTTC
CDR3 protein: CASSSLSYEQYF

clone size: -
V gene: TRBV9
J gene: TRBJ2-4
D gene: TRBD1
CDR3 DNA: TGTGCCAGCAGCGTAGACGTGGGACAGATGGGCATTCAGTACTTC
CDR3 protein: CASSVDVGQMGIQYF

clone size: -
V gene: TRBV27
J gene: TRBJ2-1
D gene: TRBD2
CDR3 DNA: TGTGCCAGCACCCGGGGGGAGTACAATGAGCAGTTCTTC
CDR3 protein: CASTRGEYNEQFF

clone size: -
V gene: TRBV27
J gene: TRBJ2-5
D gene: -
CDR3 DNA: TGTGCCAGCAGTCCGACGGGGTCTCAGACCCAGTACTTC
CDR3 protein: CASSPTGSQTQYF

clone size: -
V gene: TRBV9
J gene: TRBJ2-2
D gene: TRBD2
CDR3 DNA: TGTGCCAGCAGCGTAGGAACGGGAGGGGGCACCGGGGAGCTGTTTTTT
CDR3 protein: CASSVGTGGGTGELFF

clone size: -
V gene: TRBV5-4
J gene: TRBJ2-7
D gene: TRBD2
CDR3 DNA: TGTGCCAGCAGCCCTCGCGGGGGAGGGCCCTACGAGCAGTACTTC
CDR3 protein: CASSPRGGGPYEQYF

clone size: -
V gene: TRBV28
J gene: TRBJ2-5
D gene: -
CDR3 DNA: TGTGCCAGCGGTAACCCCGGAGTAGAGACCCAGTACTTC
CDR3 protein: CASGNPGVETQYF

clone size: -
V gene: TRBV9
J gene: TRBJ2-2
D gene: -
CDR3 DNA: TGTGCCAGCAGCGCCGGACCGAACACCGGGGAGCTGTTTTTT
CDR3 protein: CASSAGPNTGELFF

clone size: -
V gene: TRBV5-1
J gene: TRBJ1-5
D gene: -
CDR3 DNA: TGCGCCAGCAGCTCCCGGGGAGATCAGCCCCAGCATTTT
CDR3 protein: CASSSRGDQPQHF

clone size: -
V gene: TRBV6-6
J gene: TRBJ2-3
D gene: -
CDR3 DNA: TGTGCCAGCATTAGGCTAGCAGGAGATACGCAGTATTTT
CDR3 protein: CASIRLAGDTQYF

clone size: -
V gene: TRBV11-2
J gene: TRBJ1-1
D gene: -
CDR3 DNA: TGTGCCAGCAGCTTAGATCGCGGGTACCGGAACACTGAAGCTTTCTTT
CDR3 protein: CASSLDRGYRNTEAFF

clone size: -
V gene: TRBV4-3
J gene: TRBJ2-3
D gene: -
CDR3 DNA: TGCGCCAGCAGCCAACGACGGGGCGGAGGAAGCACAGATACGCAGTATTTT
CDR3 protein: CASSQRRGGGSTDTQYF

clone size: -
V gene: TRBV6-5
J gene: TRBJ1-2
D gene: -
CDR3 DNA: TGTGCCAGCAGTACATCCGGGACAACCCTCGTCCACACCTTC
CDR3 protein: CASSTSGTTLVHTF

clone size: once
V gene: TRBV7-3
J gene: TRBJ2-3
D gene: -
CDR3 DNA: TGTGCCAGCAGCACAAGCCTAGGGGCAGATACGCAGTATTTT
CDR3 protein: CASSTSLGADTQYF